These 4 T cell receptor beta chains share one sample of origin, sequenced in a study of sequential checkpoint blockade in melanoma (dated by TCRdb to between 2017 and 2020). This specimen's treatment or condition label, per the study, means: randomized to nivolumab then ipilimumab (arm A) or the reverse (arm B). The library was produced with the immunoSEQ multiplex PCR assay. TCRdb took over this immuneACCESS table, retaining in-frame rearrangements with V and J assigned. Such tables are incomplete; in checked studies, under half of the missing clones stem from an unresolved V gene, and the remainder is unexplained. This sample holds 30,000 to 45,000 clones; 70% to 90% were observed only once. 9.5% to 15% of the sample goes to the ten largest clones. The material sequenced was CD8+ T cells sorted from blood (inferred from file names), taken from a patient given nivolumab and ipilimumab in sequence. Receptors were obtained from a human donor with melanoma.

The genes are TRBV5-5 and TRBJ1-5; a weak D match, TRBD1 (6 bases). In germline, CDR1 is SGHKS, CDR2 YYEKEE (reference sequence). This CDR3 spans 15 amino acids. Trimming took off 4 bases at V and 2 bases at J, with 13 bases between the two ends. This chain's CDR3 is CASSPRGNGNQPQHF. The CDR3 nucleotides are TGTGCCAGCAGCCCCAGGGGTAATGGCAATCAGCCCCAGCATTTT.

V is TRBV6-4 and J is TRBJ1-4, with 7 bases fitting TRBD1. The CDR3 length is 15 residues. The V and J ends lost 9 bases and 1 base, in that order; junction bases with no gene match: 8. Looked up from germline, CDR1 is MRHNA and CDR2 is SNTAGT. In DNA form, the CDR3 reads TGTGCCAGTAGAGGAGACAGGGTAACTAATGAAAAACTGTTTTTT. It yields the protein CASRGDRVTNEKLFF.

The chain employs TRBV27 and TRBJ2-5; TRBD2 agrees at 13 bases. J was trimmed by 1 base and V by 3 bases; bases with no gene match: 5. This CDR3 has 17 residues. The germline gives CDR1 MNHEY, CDR2 SMNVEV (reference sequence). CDR3 nucleotides: TGTGCCAGCAGTTTCCTTGGACTAGCGGGGGTCCAAGAGACCCAGTACTTC. This translates into CASSFLGLAGVQETQYF.

The chain uses TRBV13 and TRBJ2-2; 12 nucleotides agree with TRBD1. V gave up 2 bases and J gave up 3 bases; unmatched junction bases: 7. CDR1 PRHDT and CDR2 FYEKMQ come from the germline V gene (reference sequence). This CDR3 is 18 amino acids long. CDR3 in amino acids: CASSLSLGQGAHTGELFF. The CDR3 nucleotides read TGTGCCAGCAGCTTAAGCTTGGGACAGGGGGCGCACACCGGGGAGCTGTTTTTT.